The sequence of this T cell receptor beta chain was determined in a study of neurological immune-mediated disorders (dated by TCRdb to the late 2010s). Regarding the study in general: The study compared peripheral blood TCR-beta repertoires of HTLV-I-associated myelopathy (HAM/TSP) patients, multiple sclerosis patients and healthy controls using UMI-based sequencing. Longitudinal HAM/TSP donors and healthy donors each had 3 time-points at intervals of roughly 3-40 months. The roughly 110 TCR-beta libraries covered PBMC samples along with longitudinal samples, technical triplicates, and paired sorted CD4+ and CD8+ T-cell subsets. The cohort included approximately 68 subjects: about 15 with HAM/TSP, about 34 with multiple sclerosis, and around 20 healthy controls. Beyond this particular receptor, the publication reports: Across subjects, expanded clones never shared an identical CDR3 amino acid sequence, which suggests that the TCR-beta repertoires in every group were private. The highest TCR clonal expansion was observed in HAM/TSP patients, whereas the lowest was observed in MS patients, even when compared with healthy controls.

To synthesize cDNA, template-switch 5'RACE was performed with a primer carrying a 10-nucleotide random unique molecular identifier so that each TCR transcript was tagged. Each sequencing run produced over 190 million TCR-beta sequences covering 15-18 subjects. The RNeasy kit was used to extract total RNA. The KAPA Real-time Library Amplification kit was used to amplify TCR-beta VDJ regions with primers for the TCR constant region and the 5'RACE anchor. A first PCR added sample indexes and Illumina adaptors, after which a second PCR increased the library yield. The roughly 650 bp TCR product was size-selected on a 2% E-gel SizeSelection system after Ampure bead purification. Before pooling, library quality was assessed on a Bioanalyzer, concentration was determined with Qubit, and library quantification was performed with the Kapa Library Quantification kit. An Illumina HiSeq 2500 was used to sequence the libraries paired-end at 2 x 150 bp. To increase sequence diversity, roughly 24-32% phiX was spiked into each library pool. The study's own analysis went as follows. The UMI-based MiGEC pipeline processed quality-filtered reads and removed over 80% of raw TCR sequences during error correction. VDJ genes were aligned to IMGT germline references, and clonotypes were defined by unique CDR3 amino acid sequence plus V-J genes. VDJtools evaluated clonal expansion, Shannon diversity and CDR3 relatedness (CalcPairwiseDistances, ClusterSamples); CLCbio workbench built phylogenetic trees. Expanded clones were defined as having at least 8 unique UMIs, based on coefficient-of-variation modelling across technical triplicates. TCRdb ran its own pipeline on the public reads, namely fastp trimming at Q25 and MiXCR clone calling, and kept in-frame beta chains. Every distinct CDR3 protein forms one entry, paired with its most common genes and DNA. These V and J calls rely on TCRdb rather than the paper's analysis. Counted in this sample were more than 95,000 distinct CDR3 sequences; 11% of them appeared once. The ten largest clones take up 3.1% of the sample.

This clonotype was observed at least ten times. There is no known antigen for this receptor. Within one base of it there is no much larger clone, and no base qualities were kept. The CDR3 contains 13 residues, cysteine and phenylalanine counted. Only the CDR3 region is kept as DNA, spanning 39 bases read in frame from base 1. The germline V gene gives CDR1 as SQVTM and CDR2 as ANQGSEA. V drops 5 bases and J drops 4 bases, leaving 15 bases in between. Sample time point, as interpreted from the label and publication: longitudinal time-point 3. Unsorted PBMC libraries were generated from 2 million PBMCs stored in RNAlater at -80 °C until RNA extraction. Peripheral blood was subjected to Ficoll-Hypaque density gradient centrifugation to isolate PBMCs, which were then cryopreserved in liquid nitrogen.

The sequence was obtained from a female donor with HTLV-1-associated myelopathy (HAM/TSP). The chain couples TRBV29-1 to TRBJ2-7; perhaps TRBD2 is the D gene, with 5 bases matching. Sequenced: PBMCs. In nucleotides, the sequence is TGCAGCGTTATCGGGGAAGGCGGATACGAGCAGTACTTC. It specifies CSVIGEGGYEQYF.